This T cell receptor (beta chain) was documented in a study of T cell changes during pregnancy in multiple sclerosis (dated 2019 in TCRdb). Concerning the study at large: The study looked at changes in the T cell repertoire across pregnancy in women with multiple sclerosis.

The library was obtained by the immunoSEQ multiplex PCR assay. In TCRdb, the immuneACCESS table is reduced to in-frame sequences with V and J assigned. These tables do not hold every clone; where another copy was compared, an unresolved V gene accounts for under half, and the others remain unexplained. The sample table holds about 38,000 clones, of which about 93% were seen once. Roughly 0.38% of the sample goes to the ten largest clones. Deletion took 8 bases off V and 0 bases off J, with a span of 13 bases between the germline ends. The CDR3 runs 14 residues from the cysteine to the phenylalanine. Only the CDR3 portion is preserved as DNA: 42 bases, with reading frame beginning at the first base. Based on the germline V gene (reference sequence), the CDR1 and CDR2 sequences are MNHEY and SMNVEV. Note on this clone: Its antigen remains unidentified. No much larger clone is present one base from it, and per-base qualities are unavailable.

This material consisted of CD4+ T cells from peripheral blood mononuclear cells, taken after pregnancy. The sequence was obtained from a female donor in good health, enrolled as a control in a pregnancy study. The chain was built from TRBV27 and TRBJ1-1, with no reliable assignment of the D segment. The DNA reads TGTGCCAGCTCGAGGATCTTTTTGAACACTGAAGCTTTCTTT. The translation is CASSRIFLNTEAFF.